This record covers a single T cell receptor beta chain. CDR1 and CDR2 from the germline V gene are ENHRY and SYGVKD. Losses at the gene ends were 0 bases for V and 3 bases for J; bases not matched to a gene: 3. The CDR3 totals 15 residues. TCRdb used MiXCR to reprocess the RT-PCR reads, holding one entry per CDR3 protein. Of about 540,000 distinct CDR3 sequences listed, around 25% are singletons. The sample originates from a study of response to subunit inactivated influenza vaccine. This sample was also put to use in a study of T cells expressing NK-cell markers. That work states: UMIs accompanied the 5'RACE template switching by which TCR beta cDNA was made. Source material for TCR beta repertoires consisted of sorted CD3+CD56+NKG2C+, CD3+CD56+NKG2C- and CD3+CD56-NKG2C+ T cells. Expanded NKG2C+ T cell clones were not confirmed as HCMV-specific.

Sequenced here: CD4+ T cells sorted from PBMCs, sampled roughly 13 days after vaccination. The gene calls are TRBV10-3 and TRBJ1-2, with TRBD1 matching 8 bases. This TCR derives from a middle-aged man who received an inactivated influenza vaccine. CDR3 bases: TGTGCCATCAGTGAGTCAGGACAGGGTGACTATGGCTACACCTTC. Amino acid sequence: CAISESGQGDYGYTF.